This T cell receptor beta chain was observed in a study of EBV T-cell therapy then PD-1 blockade in nasopharyngeal carcinoma. Measured with immunoSEQ multiplex PCR; TCRdb has only the in-frame clones, and not every one. This sample carries 20,000 or so clones, around 84% of them seen once, and the ten largest clones take approximately 34%. Time point noted: 266 days after commencement of treatment, after nivolumab therapy. Treatment reported: AdE1-LMPpoly-expanded autologous EBV-specific T-cell therapy followed by anti-PD-1 nivolumab. This CDR3 spans 11 amino acids. The ends were cut back, 5 bases at V and 7 bases at J, with 11 bases in the middle. CDR1 and CDR2 (germline): SQVTM, ANQGSEA. On this clone: Antigen: not known.

This receptor was taken from a man aged 35-49 years with nasopharyngeal carcinoma. The sequencing here drew on CD8+ T cells from blood, taken around day 240 from a patient whose treatment included autologous EBV-specific T cells and nivolumab. This chain joins TRBV29-1 and TRBJ1-2, with no clear D. The CDR3 DNA follows: TGCAGCGTTACGGGCCGGGGTGGCTACACCTTC. Protein product: CSVTGRGGYTF.